A single sample is the source of the 2 T cell receptor beta chains below, sequenced in a study of identical twins. TCRdb processed the 5' RACE reads anew with MiXCR; each CDR3 protein has one entry. The table shows 600,000 to 850,000 distinct CDR3 sequences, with around a sixth occurring only once. The sample was also linked to a second study, of T cells expressing NK-cell markers.

The sequencing input was PBMCs. These receptors were collected from a woman aged 18 to 35 in good health.

The genes are TRBV7-2 and TRBJ2-5; D perhaps matches TRBD1 (5 bases). Deletions cut 7 bases from V and 2 bases from J, with 14 bases between. This CDR3 spans 14 amino acids. The germline CDR1 and CDR2 sequences are SGHTA and FQGNSA. The CDR3 DNA follows: TGTGCCAGCACCCCTTCAGGGATACAAGAGACCCAGTACTTC. Encoded protein: CASTPSGIQETQYF. Based on the CDR3 plus reference TRBV7-2 and TRBJ2-5, the full variable domain is GAGVSQSPSNKVTEKGKDVELRCDPISGHTALYWYRQSLGQGLEFLIYFQGNSAPDKSGLPSDRFSAERTGGSVSTLTIQRTQQEDSAVYLCASTPSGIQETQYFGPGTRLLVL.

This clonotype was seen only a few times. The chain employs TRBV20-1 and TRBJ1-2; TRBD1 might be the D (5 bases). Germline V gene lookup returns CDR1 DFQATT and CDR2 SNEGSKA (reference sequence). The CDR3 runs 12 residues. Trimming pared 5 bases from V and 8 bases from J, leaving 15 bases between. The CDR3, as DNA: TGCAGTGCTGGGGGTGGAAGGACGGGCTACACCTTC. Encoded protein: CSAGGGRTGYTF.